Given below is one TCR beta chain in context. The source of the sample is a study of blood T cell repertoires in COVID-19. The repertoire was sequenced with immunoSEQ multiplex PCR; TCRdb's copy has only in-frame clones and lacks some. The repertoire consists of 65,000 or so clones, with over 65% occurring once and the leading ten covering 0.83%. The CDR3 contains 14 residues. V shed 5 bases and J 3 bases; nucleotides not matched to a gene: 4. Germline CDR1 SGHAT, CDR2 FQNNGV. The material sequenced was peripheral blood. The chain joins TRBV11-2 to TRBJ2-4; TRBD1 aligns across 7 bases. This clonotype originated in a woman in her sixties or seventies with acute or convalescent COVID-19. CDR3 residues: CASSIRDSKNIQYF. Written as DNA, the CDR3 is TGTGCCAGCAGCATCCGGGACAGCAAAAACATTCAGTACTTC.